This T cell receptor beta chain was recovered during a study of T cell repertoires in ileal Crohn's disease. With 11 bases removed from V and 0 bases from J, the gap between germline ends came to 13 bases. The germline gives CDR1 SNHLY, CDR2 FYNNEI. CDR3 length: 13 residues. The time point denotes: neoterminal ileum biopsy at postoperative endoscopy, about 6 months after surgery. Sequencing used immunoSEQ multiplex PCR; TCRdb keeps in-frame clones, though not all of them. The top ten clones hold roughly 4.4% of a sample with under 2,500 clones, 85% to 90% of them seen once. Overall study findings and caveats: Sorted CD8 T cells held more high-frequency clones than CD4. Postoperative endoscopy occurred within one year, median about 7.3 months.

In regard to this clone: The target antigen is unknown.

The material sequenced was ileal tissue. The chain is built from TRBV2 and TRBJ1-1; D not certain. This clonotype was obtained from an adult with Crohn's disease. This CDR3 reads CASQWRLNTEAFF. DNA for the CDR3: TGTGCCTCCCAGTGGAGGCTGAACACTGAAGCTTTCTTT.